This entry describes one TCR beta chain. The clone's antigen remains unknown. Per-base quality was not reported, and no clone a single base away is much larger than it. The method behind the library was 5' RACE. Sequencing took place on an Illumina HiSeq 2500. A second 7 to 11 cycle PCR used a sample-barcoded 5' primer and a J-beta primer mix. Each TCR beta cDNA molecule received a unique molecular identifier from a template-switch 5' adaptor carrying 12 random nucleotides. Each sample yielded at least 3 million CDR3-containing paired-end reads. First-strand cDNA was synthesized from all RNA with the Mint cDNA synthesis kit, primed by a TRBC-specific oligonucleotide. Following uracil-DNA glycosylase treatment, all cDNA underwent a first 18-cycle PCR with the universal primers M1SS and BC2_uni_R. Per the authors' processing: Each sample was normalized by randomly selecting 1 million high-quality reads, each carrying a distinct molecular identifier. Instead of being binned into consensus sequences, reads that shared molecular identifiers were thrown out. CDR3 identification, clonotype clustering and error correction used MiTCR with a Q25 quality threshold and the strictest error-elimination algorithm. A nonparametric unseen species model with Euler transformation was used to estimate lower-bound total TCR beta diversity. The public sequencing data were trimmed at Q25 with fastp and processed into clonotypes with MiXCR by TCRdb, which kept only in-frame beta chains. Entries that share a CDR3 protein sequence are merged under the most common genes and DNA. V and J calls and clone size were set by TCRdb, not the authors. The sample records roughly 1,300,000 distinct CDR3 sequences, around 59% of which are singletons. Of the sample, roughly 7% falls within the top ten clones.

The sample is drawn from a study of blood T cells in healthy people across ages (dated by TCRdb to 2015 to 2017). Background for the entire study: In model experiments, template switching captured roughly one uniquely barcoded TCR beta cDNA molecule for every two T cells. The study analyzed two additional independent replicas of 1 million unique cDNA reads from the same blood draw for two donors, one aged 18 to 30 and one aged 80 or older. Four age groups were formed from the donors: young (average 16 years), middle-aged (more than 35), aged (roughly 58) and long-lived (around 82). To avoid experimental bias, donors of different ages were randomly spread across the sequencing lanes. Using deep sequencing normalized with unique cDNA molecular identifiers, the study measured how TCR beta repertoire diversity changes with age.

CDR1 and CDR2, looked up from the germline V gene, are LGHNA and YSLEER. Measured from the cysteine to the phenylalanine, the CDR3 is 19 residues long. The DNA shown is the 57-base CDR3, in frame from base 1. The germline V end is reduced by 1 base and the J end by 1 base; junction bases left unmatched: 12. The study at large found these results: Compared with the aged group, the long-lived group had more naive CD4+ T cells, fewer expanded clones and increased TCR diversity, a pattern suggesting age selection. Since profiling was done on bulk unsorted PBMCs, naive and antigen-experienced compartments could not be conclusively compared. Estimates of total diversity from one million sequenced T cells were regarded as lower bounds and underestimates. The percentage of naive T cells measured by flow cytometry correlated strongly with observed TCR beta diversity. The CMV infection status of donors was not known, potentially confounding age-related changes in expanded clonotypes. As age increased, observed TCR beta diversity per million T cells dropped in a roughly linear way, and a significant reduction was already evident by age 40.

Systemically healthy Caucasian individuals from Russia, roughly 40 in total and aged about 6 to 95 years, were included as donors. Roughly 10 milliliters of peripheral blood were drawn from each donor into EDTA-treated Vacutainer tubes. Ficoll-Paque density-gradient centrifugation was used to isolate PBMCs, with at least 7 million obtained per sample. Trizol reagent was used to extract total RNA from the PBMCs, yielding at least 6 micrograms per sample. Naive CD45RAhigh/CD27high T cell percentages were measured by flow cytometry on a PBMC aliquot from every donor. The specimen was blood. The rearranged segments are TRBV4-3 and TRBJ2-1; TRBD2 matches 8 bases in the middle. The clonotype was recovered from a man between 18 and 29 years old in good health. The nucleotides read TGCGCCAGCAGCCAAGTTCTACTCGACACTAGCGGATCCTACAATGAGCAGTTCTTC. Its translation is CASSQVLLDTSGSYNEQFF.